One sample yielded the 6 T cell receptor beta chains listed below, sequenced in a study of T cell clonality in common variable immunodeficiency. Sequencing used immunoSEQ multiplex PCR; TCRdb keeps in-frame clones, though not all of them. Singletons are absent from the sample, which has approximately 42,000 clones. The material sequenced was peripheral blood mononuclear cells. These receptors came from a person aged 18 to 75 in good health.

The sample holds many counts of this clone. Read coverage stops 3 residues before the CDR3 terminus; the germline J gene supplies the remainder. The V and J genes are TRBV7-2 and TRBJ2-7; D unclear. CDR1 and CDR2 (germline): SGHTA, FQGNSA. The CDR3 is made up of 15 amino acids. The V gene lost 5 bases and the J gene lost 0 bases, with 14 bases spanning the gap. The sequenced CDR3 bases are TGTGCCAGCAGCCCAGGTCCAGCAAGCTCCTACGAG. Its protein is CASSPGPASSYE. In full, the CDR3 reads CASSPGPASSYEQYF. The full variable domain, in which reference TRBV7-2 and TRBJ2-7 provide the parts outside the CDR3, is GAGVSQSPSNKVTEKGKDVELRCDPISGHTALYWYRQSLGQGLEFLIYFQGNSAPDKSGLPSDRFSAERTGGSVSTLTIQRTQQEDSAVYLCASSPGPASSYEQYFGPGTRLTVT.

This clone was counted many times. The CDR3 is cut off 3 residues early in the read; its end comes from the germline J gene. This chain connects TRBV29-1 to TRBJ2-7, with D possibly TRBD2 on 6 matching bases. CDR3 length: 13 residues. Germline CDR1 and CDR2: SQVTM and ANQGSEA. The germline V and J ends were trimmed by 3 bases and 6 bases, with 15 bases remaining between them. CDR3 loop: CSVEGGVGGEQYF. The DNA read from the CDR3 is TGCAGCGTTGAGGGGGGAGTCGGTGGCGAG.

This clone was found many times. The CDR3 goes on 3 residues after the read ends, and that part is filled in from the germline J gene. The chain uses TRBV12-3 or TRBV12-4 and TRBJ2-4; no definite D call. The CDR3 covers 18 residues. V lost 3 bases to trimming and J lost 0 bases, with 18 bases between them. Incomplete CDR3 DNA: TGTGCCAGCAGTTTCATGCGCCAGGTCCTAATAGCCAAAAACATT. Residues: CASSFMRQVLIAKNI. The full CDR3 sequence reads CASSFMRQVLIAKNIQYF.

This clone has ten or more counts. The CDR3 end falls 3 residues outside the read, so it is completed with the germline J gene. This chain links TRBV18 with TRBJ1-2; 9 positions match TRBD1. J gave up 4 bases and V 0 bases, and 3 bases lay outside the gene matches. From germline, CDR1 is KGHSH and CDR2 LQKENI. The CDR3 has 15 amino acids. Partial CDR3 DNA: TGTGCCAGCTCACCACCCGGGACAGGGTTCTATGGC. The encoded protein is CASSPPGTGFYG. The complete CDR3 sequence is CASSPPGTGFYGYTF.

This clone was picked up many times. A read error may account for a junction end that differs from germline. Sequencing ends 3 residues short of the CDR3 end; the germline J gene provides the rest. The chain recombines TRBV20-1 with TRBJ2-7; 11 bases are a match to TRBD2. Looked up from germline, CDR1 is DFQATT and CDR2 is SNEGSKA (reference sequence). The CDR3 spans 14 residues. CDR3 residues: CSARELAGVGEQYF. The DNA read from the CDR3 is TGCAGTGCCAGAGAACTAGCGGGAGTTGGCGAG.

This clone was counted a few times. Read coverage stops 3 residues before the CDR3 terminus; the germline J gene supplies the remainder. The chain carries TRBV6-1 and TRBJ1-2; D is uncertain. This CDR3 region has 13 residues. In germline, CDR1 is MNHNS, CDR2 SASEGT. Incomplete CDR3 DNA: TGTGCCAGCAGTGTCTCGGGTATAGATACC. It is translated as CASSVSGIDT. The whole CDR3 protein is CASSVSGIDTYTF.